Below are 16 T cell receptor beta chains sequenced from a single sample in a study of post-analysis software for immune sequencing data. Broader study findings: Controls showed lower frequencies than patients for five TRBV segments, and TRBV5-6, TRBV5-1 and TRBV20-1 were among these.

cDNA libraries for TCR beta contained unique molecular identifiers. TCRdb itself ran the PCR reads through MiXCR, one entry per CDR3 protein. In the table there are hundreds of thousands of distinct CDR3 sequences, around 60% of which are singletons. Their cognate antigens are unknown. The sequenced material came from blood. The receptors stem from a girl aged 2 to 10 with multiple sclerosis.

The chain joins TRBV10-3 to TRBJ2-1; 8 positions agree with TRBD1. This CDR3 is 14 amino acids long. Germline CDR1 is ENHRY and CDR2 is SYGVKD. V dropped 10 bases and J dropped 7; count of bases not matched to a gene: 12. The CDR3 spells CATHRGLDVNEQFF. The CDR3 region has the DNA TGTGCCACACACAGGGGGTTGGATGTGAATGAGCAGTTCTTC.

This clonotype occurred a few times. The CDR3 coding sequence is TGTGCCAGCAGACGGGGGACTAGCGGATACGAGCAGTACTTC. Translation gives CASRRGTSGYEQYF. V and J are TRBV27 and TRBJ2-7; 11 bases are a match to TRBD2. V shed 6 bases, J shed 4 bases, and the junction held 5 bases outside the gene matches. This CDR3 is 14 amino acids long. CDR1 is MNHEY and CDR2 is SMNVEV in the germline V gene (reference sequence).

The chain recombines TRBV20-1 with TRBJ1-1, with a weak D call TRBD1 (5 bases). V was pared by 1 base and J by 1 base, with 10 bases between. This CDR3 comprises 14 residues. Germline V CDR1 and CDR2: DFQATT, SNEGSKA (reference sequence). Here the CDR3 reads CSARAGAANTEAFF. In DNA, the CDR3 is TGCAGTGCTAGAGCCGGGGCGGCGAACACTGAAGCTTTCTTT.

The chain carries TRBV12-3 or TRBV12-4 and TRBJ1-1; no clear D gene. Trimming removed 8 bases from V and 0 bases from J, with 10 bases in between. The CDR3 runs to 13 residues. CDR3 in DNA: TGTGCCAGCCGGGAGGCTGTGAACACTGAAGCTTTCTTT. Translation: CASREAVNTEAFF.

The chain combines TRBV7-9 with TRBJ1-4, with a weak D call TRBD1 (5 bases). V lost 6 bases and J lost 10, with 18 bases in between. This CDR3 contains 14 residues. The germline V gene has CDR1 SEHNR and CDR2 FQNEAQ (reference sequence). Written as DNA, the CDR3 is TGTGCCAGCAGGACTTGGAGGGGAAAGGGAAAACTGTTTTTT. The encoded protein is CASRTWRGKGKLFF.

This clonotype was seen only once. DNA of the CDR3: TGTGCCAGCAGTCACCGGACAGCGAACACCGGGGAGCTGTTTTTT. Translating it yields CASSHRTANTGELFF. V gene TRBV6-5 combines with J gene TRBJ2-2; tentative D call: TRBD1 (6 bases). Per germline, CDR1 MNHEY and CDR2 SVGAGI. With 5 bases removed from V and 0 bases from J, the gap between germline ends came to 10 bases. The CDR3 has 15 residues.

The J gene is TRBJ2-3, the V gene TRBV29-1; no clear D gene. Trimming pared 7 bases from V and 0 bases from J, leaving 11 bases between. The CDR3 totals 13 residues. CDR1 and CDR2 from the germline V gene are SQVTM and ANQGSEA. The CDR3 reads CSARARSTDTQYF. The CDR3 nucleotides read TGCAGCGCCAGAGCCAGGAGCACAGATACGCAGTATTTT.

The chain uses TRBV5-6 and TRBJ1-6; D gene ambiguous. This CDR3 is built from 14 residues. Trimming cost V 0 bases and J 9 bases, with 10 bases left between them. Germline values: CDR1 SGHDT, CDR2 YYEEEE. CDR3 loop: CASSLGSSGSPLHF. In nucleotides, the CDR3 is TGTGCCAGCAGCTTGGGCAGTTCAGGTTCACCCCTCCACTTT.

The CDR3 sequence is CSAPGTSDYEQYF. CDR3 sequence (DNA): TGCAGTGCTCCTGGGACTAGCGACTACGAGCAGTACTTC. The chain is built from TRBV20-1 and TRBJ2-7, with TRBD2 matching 10 bases. The V segment lost 5 bases and the J segment 3 bases; nucleotides outside the gene matches: 4. The CDR3 contains 13 residues. CDR1 DFQATT and CDR2 SNEGSKA come from the germline V gene (reference sequence).

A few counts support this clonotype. CDR3 residues: CASSKLEGGQDEQFF. CDR3 DNA: TGTGCCAGCAGCAAACTAGAAGGAGGTCAAGATGAGCAGTTCTTC. The chain joins TRBV12-3 or TRBV12-4 to TRBJ2-1, with D perhaps matching TRBD2 (5 bases). Trimming removed 6 bases from V and 8 bases from J, with 20 bases in between. The CDR3 sequence is 15 residues long.

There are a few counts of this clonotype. DNA of the CDR3: TGTGCCAGCAGCTTAGAGGTCCATGGCGGCAGGCACAATGAGCAGTTCTTC. The encoded protein is CASSLEVHGGRHNEQFF. The chain carries TRBV7-2 and TRBJ2-1; D is unresolved. V shed 1 base and J shed 5 bases, with 18 bases lying between them. The CDR3 loop spans 17 amino acids. Germline V gene data show CDR1 as SGHTA and CDR2 as FQGNSA.

The CDR3 nucleotides read TGTGCCAGCAGTTTGGGACTAGCTGACGAGCAGTACTTC. It is translated as CASSLGLADEQYF. The rearrangement links TRBV12-3 or TRBV12-4 to TRBJ2-7; 9 bases agree with TRBD2. The CDR3 totals 13 residues. After removal of 3 bases from V and 5 bases from J, the junction contained 2 bases not matched to a gene.

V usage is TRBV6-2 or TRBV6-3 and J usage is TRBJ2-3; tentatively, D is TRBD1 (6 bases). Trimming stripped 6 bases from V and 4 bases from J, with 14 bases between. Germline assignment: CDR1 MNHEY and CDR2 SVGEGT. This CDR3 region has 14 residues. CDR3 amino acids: CASRTGGPPDTQYF. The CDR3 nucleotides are TGTGCCAGCAGAACTGGGGGCCCTCCAGATACGCAGTATTTT.

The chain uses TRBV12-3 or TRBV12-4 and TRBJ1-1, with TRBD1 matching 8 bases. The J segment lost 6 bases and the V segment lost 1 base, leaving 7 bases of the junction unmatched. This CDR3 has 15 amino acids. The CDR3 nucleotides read TGTGCCAGCAGTTTAGAGTTGACAGGGGTAGCTGAAGCTTTCTTT. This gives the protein CASSLELTGVAEAFF.

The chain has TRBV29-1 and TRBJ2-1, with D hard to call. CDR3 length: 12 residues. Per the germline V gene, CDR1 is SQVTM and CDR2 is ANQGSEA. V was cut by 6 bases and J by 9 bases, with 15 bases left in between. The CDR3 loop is CSVYRRAGEQFF. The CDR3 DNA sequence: TGCAGCGTATATCGTCGGGCAGGTGAGCAGTTCTTC.

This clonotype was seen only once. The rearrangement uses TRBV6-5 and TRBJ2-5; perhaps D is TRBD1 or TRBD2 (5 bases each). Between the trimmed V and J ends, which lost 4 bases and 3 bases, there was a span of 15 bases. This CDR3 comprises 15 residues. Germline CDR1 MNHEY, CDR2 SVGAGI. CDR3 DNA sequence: TGTGCCAGCAGTTGGGGACCGGGGTATGAAGAGACCCAGTACTTC. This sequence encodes CASSWGPGYEETQYF.